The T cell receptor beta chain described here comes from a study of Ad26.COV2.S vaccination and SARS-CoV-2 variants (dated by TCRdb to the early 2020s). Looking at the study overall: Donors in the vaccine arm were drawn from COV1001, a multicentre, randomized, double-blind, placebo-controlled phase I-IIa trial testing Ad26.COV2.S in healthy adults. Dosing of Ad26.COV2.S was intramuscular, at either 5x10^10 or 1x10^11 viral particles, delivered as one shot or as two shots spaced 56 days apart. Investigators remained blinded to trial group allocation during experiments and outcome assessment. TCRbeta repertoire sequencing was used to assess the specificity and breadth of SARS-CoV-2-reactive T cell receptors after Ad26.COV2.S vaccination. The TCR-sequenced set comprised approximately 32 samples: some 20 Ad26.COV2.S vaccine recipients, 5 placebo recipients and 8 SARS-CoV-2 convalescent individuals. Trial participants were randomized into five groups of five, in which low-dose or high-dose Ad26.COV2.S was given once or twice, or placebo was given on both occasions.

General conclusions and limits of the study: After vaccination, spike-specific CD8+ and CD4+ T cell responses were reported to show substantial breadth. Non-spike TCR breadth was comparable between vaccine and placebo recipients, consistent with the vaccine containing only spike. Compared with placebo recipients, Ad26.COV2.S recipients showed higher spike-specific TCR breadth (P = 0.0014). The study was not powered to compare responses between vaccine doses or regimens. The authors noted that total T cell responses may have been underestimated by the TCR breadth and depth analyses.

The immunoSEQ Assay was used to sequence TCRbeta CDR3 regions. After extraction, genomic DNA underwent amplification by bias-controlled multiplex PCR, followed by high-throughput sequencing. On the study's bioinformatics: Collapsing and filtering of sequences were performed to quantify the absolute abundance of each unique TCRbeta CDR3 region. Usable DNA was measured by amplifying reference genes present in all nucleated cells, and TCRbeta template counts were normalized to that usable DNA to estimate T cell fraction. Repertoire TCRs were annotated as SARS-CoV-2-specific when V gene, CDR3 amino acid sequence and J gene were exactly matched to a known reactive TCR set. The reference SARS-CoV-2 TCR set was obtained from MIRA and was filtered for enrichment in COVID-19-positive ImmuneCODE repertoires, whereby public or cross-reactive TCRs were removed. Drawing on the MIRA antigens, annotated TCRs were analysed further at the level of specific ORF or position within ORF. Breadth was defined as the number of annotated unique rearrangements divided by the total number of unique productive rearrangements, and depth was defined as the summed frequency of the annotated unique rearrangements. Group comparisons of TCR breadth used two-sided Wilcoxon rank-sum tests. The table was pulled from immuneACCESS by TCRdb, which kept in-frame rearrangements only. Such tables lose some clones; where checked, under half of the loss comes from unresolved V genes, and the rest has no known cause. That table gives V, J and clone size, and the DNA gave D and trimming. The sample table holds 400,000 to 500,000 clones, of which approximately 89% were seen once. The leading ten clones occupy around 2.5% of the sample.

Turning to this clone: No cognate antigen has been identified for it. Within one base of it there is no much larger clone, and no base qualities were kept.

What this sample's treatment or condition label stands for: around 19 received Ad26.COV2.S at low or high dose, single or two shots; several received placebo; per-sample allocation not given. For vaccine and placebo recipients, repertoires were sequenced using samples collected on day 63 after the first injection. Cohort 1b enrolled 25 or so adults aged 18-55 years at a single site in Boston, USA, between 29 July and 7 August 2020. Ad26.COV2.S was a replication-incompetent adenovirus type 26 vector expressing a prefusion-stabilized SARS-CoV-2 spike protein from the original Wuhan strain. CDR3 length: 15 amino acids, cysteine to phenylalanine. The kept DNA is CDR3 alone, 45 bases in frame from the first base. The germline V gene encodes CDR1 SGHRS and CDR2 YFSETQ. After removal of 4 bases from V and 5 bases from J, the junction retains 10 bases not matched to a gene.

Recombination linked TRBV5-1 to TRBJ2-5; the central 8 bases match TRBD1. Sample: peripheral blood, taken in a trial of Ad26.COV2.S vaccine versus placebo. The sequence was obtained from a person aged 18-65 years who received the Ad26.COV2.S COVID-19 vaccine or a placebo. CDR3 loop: CASSPRQGIVETQYF. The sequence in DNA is TGCGCCAGCAGCCCGCGACAGGGGATTGTGGAGACCCAGTACTTC.